The source of this TCR beta chain is a study of human T cells and chemical hapten exposure. Study-wide context: A patient group, mainly female, showed alopecia areata, totalis or universalis.

As originally analysed: With a range of about 23,224 to 750,000, the median per sample was about 87,000 TCRs. TCRdb reprocessed the RACE reads with MiXCR, giving one entry per CDR3 protein. V and J calls and clone size were set by TCRdb, not the authors. The sample lists around 300,000 distinct CDR3 sequences; 5.5% to 8% were seen once. As to time point: patch test 1, 2 weeks after DPC sensitization. Documented treatment: therapeutic diphenylcyclopropenone sensitization with weekly scalp DPC. Between the trimmed V and J ends, which lost 7 bases and 0 bases, there was a span of 13 bases. Germline CDR1 reads LNHNV; CDR2 reads YYDKDF (reference sequence). The CDR3 spans 15 residues. Study-level points and caveats: Among expanded TCRs, significantly more large CDR3 similarity clusters formed than among controls. More PT1 expanded TCRs went with higher patch test scores.

Comment on this clonotype: The antigen is not known.

This TCR derives from a woman younger than 35 with alopecia areata. Some clones in this sample may be carry-over from other donors' samples. J is TRBJ1-5 and V is TRBV15, with a weak D call TRBD1 (5 bases). Sequenced here: whole blood, sampled in connection with sensitization to the hapten diphenylcyclopropenone (DPC). The chain's CDR3 is CATNRTYHSNQPQHF. For the CDR3, the DNA is TGTGCCACCAACAGGACATACCATAGCAATCAGCCCCAGCATTTT. The full variable domain, completed using reference TRBV15 and TRBJ1-5, is DAMVIQNPRYQVTQFGKPVTLSCSQTLNHNVMYWYQQKSSQAPKLLFHYYDKDFNNEADTPDNFQSRRPNTSFCFLDIRSPGLGDTAMYLCATNRTYHSNQPQHFGDGTRLSIL.